The next 2 T cell receptor beta chains were all read from a single sample in a study of neoadjuvant anti-PD-1 for oral cavity cancer. Method: immunoSEQ multiplex PCR; TCRdb's copy keeps in-frame clones and lacks some. The data contain approximately 13,000 clones, roughly two thirds of them singletons. The sequences come from PBMCs, collected before nivolumab (anti-PD-1) treatment. The receptors originated from a person aged 35 to 85 with oral cavity squamous cell carcinoma.

The chain combines TRBV27 with TRBJ2-5; 8 bases map to TRBD2. After removal of 3 bases from V and 8 bases from J, the junction contained 14 bases not matched to a gene. The CDR3 is made up of 16 amino acids. Germline CDR1 reads MNHEY; CDR2 reads SMNVEV (reference sequence). CDR3 DNA sequence: TGTGCCAGCAGTTTTAATCCCGGGAGGGCCCTAGGAACCCAGTACTTC. Translation gives CASSFNPGRALGTQYF.

V usage is TRBV28 and J usage is TRBJ2-7; 11 positions match TRBD2. The CDR3 consists of 19 residues. V shed 5 bases and J 1 base; nucleotides not matched to a gene: 16. Germline lookup yields CDR1 MDHEN and CDR2 SYDVKM. CDR3 sequence reads: CASSPLMNPSGRNSYEQYF. The DNA of the CDR3 is TGTGCCAGCAGTCCCCTCATGAATCCTAGCGGGAGGAATTCCTACGAGCAGTACTTC.